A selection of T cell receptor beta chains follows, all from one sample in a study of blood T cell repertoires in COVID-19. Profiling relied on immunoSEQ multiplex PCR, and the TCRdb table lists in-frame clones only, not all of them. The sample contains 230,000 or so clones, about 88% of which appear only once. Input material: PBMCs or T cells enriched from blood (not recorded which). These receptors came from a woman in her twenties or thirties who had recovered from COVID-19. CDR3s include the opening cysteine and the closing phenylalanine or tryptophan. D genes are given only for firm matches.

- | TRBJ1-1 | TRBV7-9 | CASRQLGGNTEAFF
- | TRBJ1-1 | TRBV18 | CASSPDAQGHEAFF
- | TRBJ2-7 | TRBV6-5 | CASVYEQGYEQYF
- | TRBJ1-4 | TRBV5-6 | CASSFQGLGEKLFF
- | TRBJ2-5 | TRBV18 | CASSPLLETQYF
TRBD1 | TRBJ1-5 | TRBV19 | CASSIRQGNQPQHF
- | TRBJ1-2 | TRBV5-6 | CASSWHQGNSGYTF
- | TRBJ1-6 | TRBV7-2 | CASSSRTANSPLHF
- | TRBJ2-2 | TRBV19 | CASTLKTGFPGELFF
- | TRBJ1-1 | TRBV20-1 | CSARQNTEAFF
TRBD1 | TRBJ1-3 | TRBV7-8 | CASSLTGSGGVGNTIYF
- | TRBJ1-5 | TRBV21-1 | CARLIDSNQPQHF
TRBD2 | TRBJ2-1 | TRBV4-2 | CASSQGTSGGNSYNEQFF
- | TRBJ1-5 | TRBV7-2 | CASSLGGQSNQPQHF
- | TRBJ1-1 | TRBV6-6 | CASSYVGQNTEAFF
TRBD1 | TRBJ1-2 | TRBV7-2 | CASSYLSTGGSYGYTF
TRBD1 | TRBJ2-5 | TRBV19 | CASNPTGYGETQYF
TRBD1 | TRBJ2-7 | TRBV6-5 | CASSPGTGASYEQYF
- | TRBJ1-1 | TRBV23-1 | CASSQSIERAFF
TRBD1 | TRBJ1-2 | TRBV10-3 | CAISDWTGNYGYTF
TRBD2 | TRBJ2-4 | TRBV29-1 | CSVVLAGGPKNIQYF
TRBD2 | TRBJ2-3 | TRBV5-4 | CASSFERGIDTQYF
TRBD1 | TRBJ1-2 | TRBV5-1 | CASSSRDSHYGYTF
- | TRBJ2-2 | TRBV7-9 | CASSQVPGNTGELFF
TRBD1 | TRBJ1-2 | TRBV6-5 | CASSYSGGAVDYTF
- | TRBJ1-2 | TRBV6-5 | CASSYSGGDPYGYTF
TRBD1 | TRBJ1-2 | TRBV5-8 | CASQHQDRLNYGYTF
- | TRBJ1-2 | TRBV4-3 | CASSQHRIYGYTF
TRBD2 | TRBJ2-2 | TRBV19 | CASSISLAGSNGELFF
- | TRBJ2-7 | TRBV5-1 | CASSSFAGASGEQYF
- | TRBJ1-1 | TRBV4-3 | CASSQDLWDINTEAFF
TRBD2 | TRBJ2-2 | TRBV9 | CASSRRDYGWTGELFF
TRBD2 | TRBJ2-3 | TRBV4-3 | CASSQDYGGGAIYADTQYF
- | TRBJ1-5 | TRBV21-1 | CASSKRLGTGFFSQPQHF
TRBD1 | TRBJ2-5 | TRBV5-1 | CASRWTGGFGETQYF
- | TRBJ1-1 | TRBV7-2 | CASSSRGKATEAFF
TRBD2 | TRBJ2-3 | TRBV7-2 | CASSLSGGTDTQYF
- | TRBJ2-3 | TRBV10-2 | CASSESWGLTDTQYF
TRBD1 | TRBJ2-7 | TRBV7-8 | CASSLAGSQGANEQYF
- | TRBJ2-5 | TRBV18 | CASSYQGLEGKKTQYF
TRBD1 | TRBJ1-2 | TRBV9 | CASSGVPATGLANYGYTF
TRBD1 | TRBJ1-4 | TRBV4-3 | CASSQDLTGSEKLFF
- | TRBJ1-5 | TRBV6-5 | CATRDTNQPQHF
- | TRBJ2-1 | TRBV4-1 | CASSQVAERSSYNEQFF
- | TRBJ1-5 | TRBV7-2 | CASSLGPNQPQHF
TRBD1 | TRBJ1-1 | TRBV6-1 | CASSELLGQGTHPEAFF
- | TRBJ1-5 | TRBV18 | CASSTGSGNQPQHF
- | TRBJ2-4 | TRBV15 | CATSRDQSGLKNIQYF
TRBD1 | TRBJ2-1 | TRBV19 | CASSKPGQGNEQFF